This paragraph covers one T cell receptor (beta chain) sequence. Its antigen remains unidentified. The input lacks base qualities; no much larger clone sits a single base away. This sample is part of a study of cytomegalovirus exposure and HLA in healthy donors (dated by TCRdb to the late 2010s). Regarding the study in general: In an earlier analysis of roughly 500 of the donors, 250 to 350 Gb of sequence data and 120 million or so unique TCR beta sequences from 150 million to 200 million T cells were reported. An early release covering about 600 HLA-typed donors comprised roughly 300 gigabases of sequencing data and around 80 million unique TCR sequences. The genetic ancestry cluster associated with self-reported Caucasian donors included over 65% of the 398 genotyped donors. The study aimed to test whether signatures of past pathogen exposure could be identified by cataloging public T cell receptors. The study profiled the T cell repertoires of 500 to 800 subjects by immunosequencing and related them to cytomegalovirus serostatus. Besides the first cohort of about 730 subjects, a separate validation cohort made up of 120 different subjects was used. To predict cytomegalovirus infection status, the study combined high-throughput TCR immunosequencing, statistical association of individual TCRs with disease status, and machine learning. In a later analysis, previously published TCR beta repertoires from more than 500 donors were re-analyzed and high-resolution HLA genotyping was added so that TCR occurrence patterns could be studied. Rather than drawing on any new phenotypic data, the later analysis identified candidate immune exposures from TCR beta sequences and the way those sequences occurred across donors. To decide whether each TCR beta V gene segment behaved as functional or pseudogenic, an earlier analysis of some 540 of the donors relied on high-throughput TCR beta sequencing. Donor age, sex, ethnicity and CMV serostatus were compiled alongside the repertoire data. In a later genetic analysis, genome-wide SNP genotypes for about three fifths of the roughly 670 donors were used, and that subset was treated as a discovery cohort. Every repertoire in the discovery cohort had been generated on one and the same sequencing platform. HLA typing included class I and class II loci at four-digit resolution. The number of typed donors differed by locus: about 620-640 for A, B, C, DRB1 and DQB1; 500 to 550 for DQA1; around 580 for DPA1; and approximately 450 for DPB1. Roughly 5 DR-DQ haplotypes were handled as single units for association and clustering, since linkage in the cohort was strong. On average, roughly 240,000 unique TCR beta nucleotide sequences were sequenced per donor among a few hundred genotyped donors of the cohort, with roughly 18% of those sequences being non-productive. General findings and caveats noted by the study authors: Several of the top co-occurrence clusters appeared to be linked to parvovirus B19, influenza, CMV and Epstein-Barr virus, according to a later analysis. A later analysis found that TCR association rates varied across HLA loci, with DRB1 alleles showing the most associated TCRs and HLA-C alleles the fewest. A further reported finding was that TCR beta sequences accurately predicted the HLA-A and HLA-B alleles for most subjects in the first cohort. Because some donors lacked HLA typing at each locus, the association tests relied only on the typed subset. Seventeen rarely observed V segments, including chromosome 9 orphons, were excluded from the earlier analysis of a few hundred of the donors because counts were too low. An association between a missense DCLRE1C variant and V-gene and J-gene trimming of TCR beta chains was found in a later genetic analysis and replicated in an independent cohort. It was suggested by the authors that the approach could potentially be generalized to other disease states and immunological phenotypes. The only immune exposure information available for the cohort was CMV serostatus. Most CMV-associated TCR beta chains appeared to be HLA-restricted in a later analysis, and the HLA associations seemed to be driven largely by CMV exposure. Linkage disequilibrium might explain the correlated functional status among segregating V segments, but an unknown experimental factor could not be excluded. A total of about 150 TCR beta chains were listed by the study as associated with cytomegalovirus. A later genetic analysis reported fewer N-insertions in productive TCRs among donors in an Asian-associated ancestry cluster than the approximately 670-donor mean. Cytomegalovirus status was reported to be diagnosed by the classifier with high specificity and sensitivity in both the original and validation cohorts. When HLA alleles, especially DR and DQ, strongly co-occurred, attributing TCR associations to individual alleles was difficult. At a false discovery rate of 0.05, a later analysis linked 16,951 TCR beta sequences to specific HLA alleles. A cluster of highly shared sequence variants was judged likely to represent a technical artifact of the sequencing pipeline. In a later analysis, HLA-associated TCR beta chains showed more clonal expansion and lower generation probabilities than non-associated chains that were equally common. In an earlier analysis of roughly 500 of the donors, most TCR beta V segments appeared in productive rearrangements about 90% or about 30% of the time, broadly matching IMGT annotations. Roughly uniform sequencing depth across donors was assumed in presence/absence analyses, although this assumption may not hold. In vitro tests confirmed that a few of the cytomegalovirus-associated TCR beta chains recognize cytomegalovirus antigens. The cohort was sequenced for TCR beta chains only, and without alpha or paired-chain data the features that could be detected were limited. Some IMGT-functional V segments, including TRBV6-2 and TRBV6-3, could not be told apart with the 87-base-pair reads, so those segments were excluded. Across donors, most TCR sequences were observed very rarely, whereas some public TCRs were present in many individuals.

The cohort consisted of 666 healthy bone marrow donors. At the time of sampling, every cohort member was nominally healthy, though immune exposures that went unrecorded were likely present. The donor was CMV seronegative and belonged to the group of over 300 seronegative cohort members. Each donor provided a peripheral blood sample, and peripheral blood mononuclear cells were used for TCR beta sequencing. The Qiagen DNeasy Blood Extraction Kit was used to extract genomic DNA from the blood cell samples. Libraries came from the immunoSEQ multiplex PCR assay. For the multiplex PCR, a mixture combining 60 forward primers for TCR Vbeta segments and 13 reverse primers for TCR Jbeta segments was used. A multiplex PCR assay on genomic DNA amplified the CDR3 region of rearranged TCR beta genes. Amplified TCR beta libraries were sequenced as 87-base-pair reads on the Illumina HiSeq System. The published analysis was carried out like this. Across the roughly 640 repertoires, a later analysis counted tens of millions of unique TCR beta chains, around 10 million of which were shared by at least two donors. Raw reads were error-corrected and collapsed into unique sequences with a nearest-neighbor algorithm that merged closely related sequences to remove PCR and sequencing errors. Alignment of CDR3 sequences to IMGT reference sequences was used to assign V, D and J gene segments. For a sequence to be retained, a match of at least six nucleotides to both a V gene segment and a J gene segment was required. Rearrangements were called productive when the CDR3 lacked stop codons and stayed in frame with V and J; all others were non-productive. CDR3 was defined according to IMGT convention as the region running from the second conserved V-encoded cysteine to the conserved J-encoded phenylalanine. The earlier analysis of around 640 of the donors excluded sequences that lacked an unambiguous match to a single V gene segment. In an earlier analysis of approximately 500 of the donors, a V segment was called functional when productive rearrangements were above 56.7%, and segregating when the standard deviation between donors exceeded 5%. A statistical classification framework was built for diagnosing cytomegalovirus status from the catalog of TCR beta chain sequences. In a later analysis, V and J genes were assigned by comparing TCR nucleotide sequences against IMGT/GENE-DB human TR gene sequences. The TCRdist pipeline was used in a later analysis to assign CDR3 sequences and most-parsimonious VDJ recombination scenarios. In a later analysis, every TCR beta chain was defined by the combination of its CDR3 amino acid sequence and its V-gene family, and reads without a unique V-gene family were dropped. A later analysis removed 550 to 700 highly shared, low-generation-probability nucleotide sequences to deal with suspected cross-contamination and a sequencing artifact. For each public chain, a later analysis derived a clonal expansion index from normalized ranks of inferred template counts within each repertoire. In a later analysis, generation probabilities were computed using a VDJ recombination model fitted to out-of-frame rearrangements, and the results were checked against IGoR. In a later analysis, hypergeometric tests were used to score TCR-TCR, TCR-HLA and TCR-CMV co-occurrence, with a repertoire-size bias correction applied to TCR pairs. To estimate false discovery rates, a later analysis permuted the HLA or CMV assignments 20 times. In a later analysis, co-occurring TCRs were grouped using DBSCAN, and TCRdist sequence similarity was added for clustering within HLA-allele-positive subsets. Repertoires with fewer than 30,000 or more than 120,000 public chains, plus five repertoires with anomalous nucleotide sharing, were excluded from co-occurrence clustering. TCRdb mirrors the immuneACCESS table, restricted to in-frame sequences. Some clones are absent from its copies; in checked studies, under half trace to an unresolved V gene, and the reason for the others is unknown. For V, J and clone size, that table is used; D and trimming come from the DNA. The sample table records about 93,000 clones; around three quarters of these occur just once. Of the sample, 0.55% to 0.65% falls within the top ten clones.

The CDR3 sequence holds 18 residues, the cysteine and phenylalanine included. Only CDR3 DNA is held: 54 bases, read in frame from base 1. CDR1 LNHDA and CDR2 SQIVND are derived from the germline V gene (reference sequence). After removal of 6 bases from V and 4 bases from J, the junction retains 18 bases not matched to a gene. The sequence came from a man aged 25-45 years in good health and CMV-seronegative. Sequencing was done on a sample of PBMCs. The chain is encoded by TRBV19 joined to TRBJ1-2; TRBD1 fits 9 bases in the junction. CDR3 region: CASRLPGQGTQRGYGYTF. The base sequence is TGTGCCAGTAGGCTCCCGGGACAGGGCACACAAAGGGGCTATGGCTACACCTTC.